The 6 T cell receptor beta chains presented below share a single source sample, sequenced in a study of CD8+CD57+ T cells in acquired aplastic anemia. Profiling that covered TCR beta VDJ and CDR3 relied on genomic DNA as its template. Each CDR3 protein gets one entry after TCRdb re-called the reads with MiXCR. The repertoire includes a few hundred thousand distinct CDR3 sequences, about half of them detected once, and about 20% sits in the top ten. All sequencing subjects had displayed CD8+CD57+ cell expansion on flow cytometry. Material for sequencing was sorted CD4+, CD8+, or CD8+CD57+ T cells (not recorded which) from PBMCs. The receptors here all came from a human donor with aplastic anemia.

At least ten counts were recorded for this clonotype. V and J are TRBV11-1 and TRBJ2-2; TRBD2 is a possible D gene (6 bases). Germline V gene lookup returns CDR1 SGHAT and CDR2 FQDESV (reference sequence). The CDR3 loop spans 14 amino acids. Trimming took off 5 bases at V and 1 base at J, with 8 bases between the two ends. The CDR3 DNA sequence: TGTGCCAGCAGCCGGGGACTGAACACCGGGGAGCTGTTTTTT. This translates into CASSRGLNTGELFF.

This clonotype was seen a single time. The gene calls are TRBV7-6 and TRBJ1-2; a possible D gene is TRBD1 (6 bases). Between the trimmed V and J ends, which lost 5 bases and 8 bases, there was a span of 15 bases. This CDR3 region has 13 residues. Per the germline V gene, CDR1 is SGHVS and CDR2 is FNYEAQ. CDR3 sequence reads: CASSQRRGDGYTF. In DNA, the CDR3 is TGTGCCAGCAGCCAAAGGAGGGGGGACGGCTACACCTTC. Complete variable domain (other parts from reference TRBV7-6 and TRBJ1-2): GAGVSQSPRYKVTKRGQDVALRCDPISGHVSLYWYRQALGQGPEFLTYFNYEAQQDKSGLPNDRFSAERPEGSISTLTIQRTEQRDSAMYRCASSQRRGDGYTFGSGTRLTVV.

In the case of this clonotype: This likely comes from a read error, as the CDR3 has no conserved phenylalanine or tryptophan at its end. The chain is built from TRBV4-1 and TRBJ1-1; D is unclear. Germline CDR1 is MGHRA and CDR2 is YSYEKL. With 5 bases removed from V and 1 base from J, the gap between germline ends came to 11 bases. The CDR3 is 14 amino acids. CDR3 DNA: TGCGCCAGCAGCTTAGGTCCATCGAACACTGAAGCTTTCTTG. Its translation: CASSLGPSNTEAFL.

This clonotype was observed a single time. A single base separates this from a much larger clone, so it may be a read error. The chain has TRBV2 and TRBJ2-7; TRBD1 aligns across 9 bases. This CDR3 comprises 15 residues. Germline V gene data show CDR1 as SNHLY and CDR2 as FYNNEI. Written as DNA, the CDR3 is TGCGCCAGCAGCCTCGGGACAGGGTATGGTAATGAGCAGTACTTC. It codes for CASSLGTGYGNEQYF. Supplemented by reference TRBV2 and TRBJ2-7, the full variable domain reads EPEVTQTPSHQVTQMGQEVILRCVPISNHLYFYWYRQILGQKVEFLVSFYNNEISEKSEIFDDQFSVERPDGSNFTLKIRSTKLEDSAMYFCASSLGTGYGNEQYFGPGTRLTVT.

Many counts were recorded for this clonotype. The genes are TRBV9 and TRBJ2-2, with D maybe TRBD1 (5 bases). CDR1 is SGDLS and CDR2 is YYNGEE in the germline V gene. V was clipped by 0 bases and J by 7 bases, with 10 bases between them. This CDR3 is built from 14 residues. CDR3 loop: CASSVVGEGGELFF. The CDR3 DNA follows: TGTGCCAGCAGCGTAGTAGGGGAAGGCGGGGAGCTGTTTTTT.

This sequence joins TRBV20-1 and TRBJ1-4, with a weak D call TRBD1 (5 bases). V was trimmed by 4 bases and J by 2 bases, leaving 11 bases between them. The CDR3 covers 14 residues. Germline V gives CDR1 DFQATT, CDR2 SNEGSKA (reference sequence). The CDR3 loop reads CSANQGNTNEKLFF. Here the CDR3 DNA reads TGCAGTGCTAACCAGGGCAACACTAATGAAAAACTGTTTTTT.